This T cell receptor beta chain was identified during a study of shared clonotypes between healthy human individuals. This clone appeared a few times. It was at deep level that the assay was run. Clones were sequenced by immunoSEQ multiplex PCR, and TCRdb holds only the in-frame ones, with some missing. Among about 2 million clones listed, about 95% were seen once. Germline CDR1 is LGHNA and CDR2 is YSLEER. V was cut by 1 base and J by 5 bases, with 7 bases left in between. The CDR3 is 13 amino acids. Naive CD8 cells comprised CD45RO-negative, CCR7-positively selected cells, excluding terminally differentiated effector memory CD45RA+ cells.

The sequence was obtained from a man younger than 35 in good health. V and J are TRBV4-3 and TRBJ2-3, with no clear D. Sequenced material: naive CD8+ T cells sorted from blood. In nucleotides, the CDR3 is TGCGCCAGCAGCCAAGTGGAATTAGATACGCAGTATTTT. Translated, it gives CASSQVELDTQYF.